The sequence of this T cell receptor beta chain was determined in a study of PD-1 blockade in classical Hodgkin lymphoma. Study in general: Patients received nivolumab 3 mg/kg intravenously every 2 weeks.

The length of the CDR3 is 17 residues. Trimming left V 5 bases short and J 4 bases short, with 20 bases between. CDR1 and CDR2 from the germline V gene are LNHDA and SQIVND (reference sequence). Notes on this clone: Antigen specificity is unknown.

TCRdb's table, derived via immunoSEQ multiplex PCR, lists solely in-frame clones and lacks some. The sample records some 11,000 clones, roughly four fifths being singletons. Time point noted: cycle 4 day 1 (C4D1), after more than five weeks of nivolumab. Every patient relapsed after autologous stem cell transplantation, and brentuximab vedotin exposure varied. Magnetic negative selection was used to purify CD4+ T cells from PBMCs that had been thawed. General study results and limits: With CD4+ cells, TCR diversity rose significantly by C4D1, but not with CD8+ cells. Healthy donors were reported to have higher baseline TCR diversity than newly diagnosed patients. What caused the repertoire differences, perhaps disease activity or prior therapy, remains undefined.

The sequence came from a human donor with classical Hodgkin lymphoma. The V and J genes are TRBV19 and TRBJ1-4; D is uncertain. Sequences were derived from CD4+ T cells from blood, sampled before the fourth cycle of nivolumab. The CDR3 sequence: CASSSLPFGGINEKLFF. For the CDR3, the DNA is TGTGCCAGTAGTTCGCTCCCCTTCGGAGGAATTAATGAAAAACTGTTTTTT.